This T cell receptor (beta chain) derives from a study of cytomegalovirus exposure and HLA in healthy donors. General study findings and limits: While the bulk of TCR sequences proved rare, some public TCRs turned up in many donors.

In the PCR, 60 Vbeta and 13 Jbeta primers were used. Clones were sequenced by immunoSEQ multiplex PCR, and TCRdb holds only the in-frame ones, with some missing. The sample table includes fewer than 200,000 clones. Concerning this clone: Antigen unknown.

Germline V gene sequence: CDR1 SEHNR, CDR2 FQNEAQ (reference sequence). The V end was cut by 1 base, the J end by 1 base, with 7 bases between. This CDR3 has 14 residues. V gene TRBV7-9 combines with J gene TRBJ2-5, with D possibly TRBD1 on 5 matching bases. This clonotype was obtained from a woman aged 60-70 years in good health and CMV-seronegative. The sample taken for sequencing was PBMCs. The CDR3 spells CASSLVTAQETQYF. Here the CDR3 DNA reads TGTGCCAGCAGCTTAGTGACAGCCCAAGAGACCCAGTACTTC.